The clone carrying this TCR beta chain occurred once. A library of TCRbeta sequences, prepared with unique molecular identifiers, was generated. In TCRdb, the PCR reads were re-called with MiXCR into one record per CDR3 protein. The sample consists of about 540,000 distinct CDR3 sequences, about 17% of them appearing once. The data originate from a study of T-cell reconstitution after alpha-beta-depleted transplantation in children. Germline-derived CDR1 and CDR2 are SGDLS and YYNGEE. Trimming took off 4 bases at V and 3 bases at J, with 14 bases between the two ends. The CDR3 is 14 residues long. This TCR was sampled from a human donor who donated a stem cell graft to a child with acute lymphoblastic leukemia. The sequencing here drew on PBMCs from the stem cell graft donor, taken from the stem cell graft. The chain combines TRBV9 with TRBJ2-7; D may be TRBD2 (6 bases). The CDR3, as DNA: TGTGCCAGCAGCATTAGCGGAGGACTCTACGAGCAGTACTTC. Translated, it gives CASSISGGLYEQYF.